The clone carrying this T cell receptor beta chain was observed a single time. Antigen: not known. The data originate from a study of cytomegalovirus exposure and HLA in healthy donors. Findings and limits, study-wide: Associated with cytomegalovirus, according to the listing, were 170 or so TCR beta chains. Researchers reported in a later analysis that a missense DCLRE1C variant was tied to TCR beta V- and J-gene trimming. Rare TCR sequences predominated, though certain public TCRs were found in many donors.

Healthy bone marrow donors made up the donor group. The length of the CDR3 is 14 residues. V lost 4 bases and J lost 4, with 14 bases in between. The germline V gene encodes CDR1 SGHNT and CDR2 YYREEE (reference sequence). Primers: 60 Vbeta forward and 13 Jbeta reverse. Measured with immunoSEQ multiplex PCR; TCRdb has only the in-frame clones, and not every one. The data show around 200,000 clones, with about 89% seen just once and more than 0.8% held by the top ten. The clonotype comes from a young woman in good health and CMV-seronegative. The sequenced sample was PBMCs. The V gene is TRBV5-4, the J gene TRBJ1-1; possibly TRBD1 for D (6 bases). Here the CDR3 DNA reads TGTGCCAGCAGCACGGAAGGACAGTTCACTGAAGCTTTCTTT. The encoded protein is CASSTEGQFTEAFF.